Below are 27 T cell receptor beta chains sequenced from a single sample in a study of a mutant IDH1 vaccine in newly diagnosed glioma. The time point was: week 5, during vaccination. Doses comprised 300 ug of mutant IDH1 20-mer peptide each, plus topical imiquimod. Libraries were prepared by immunoSEQ multiplex PCR; TCRdb keeps only in-frame clonotypes and omits some of them. The data show 32,000 or so clones, roughly 87% seen once. These receptors' targets are unknown. The sequenced sample was peripheral blood mononuclear cells (PBMCs), obtained from a glioma patient whose treatment included an IDH1 peptide vaccine. All receptors derive from a woman aged 40 to 50 with glioma. Some clones in this sample may be carry-over from other donors' samples.

V and J are TRBV5-1 and TRBJ2-1, with 10 bases that match TRBD2. Trimming at V came to 1 base and at J to 2 bases, leaving 6 bases not matched to a gene. The CDR3 loop spans 17 amino acids. The V gene's germline CDR1 is SGHRS and CDR2 YFSETQ. This chain's CDR3 is CASSLRTSGGAYNEQFF. DNA of the CDR3: TGCGCCAGCAGCTTGCGAACAAGCGGGGGGGCCTACAATGAGCAGTTCTTC.

This rearrangement joins TRBV28 to TRBJ2-4; the D is unclear. This CDR3 comprises 13 residues. V was trimmed by 6 bases and J by 1 base, leaving 7 bases between them. In germline, CDR1 is MDHEN, CDR2 SYDVKM. The CDR3 sequence: CASSPSAKNIQYF. CDR3 DNA sequence: TGTGCCAGCAGCCCGTCCGCCAAAAACATTCAGTACTTC.

This rearrangement joins TRBV5-1 to TRBJ2-1; D uncertain. The V gene's germline CDR1 is SGHRS and CDR2 YFSETQ. The V end was cut by 4 bases, the J end by 5 bases, with 13 bases between. This CDR3 spans 14 amino acids. CDR3 in amino acids: CASSTTGPHNEQFF. The CDR3, as DNA: TGCGCCAGCAGCACCACGGGCCCGCACAATGAGCAGTTCTTC.

This rearrangement joins TRBV7-2 to TRBJ1-4, with D unclear. The CDR3 is made up of 14 amino acids. Germline V gene data show CDR1 as SGHTA and CDR2 as FQGNSA. V was pared by 2 bases and J by 5 bases, with 9 bases between. CDR3: CASSLSGQNEKLFF. CDR3 bases: TGTGCCAGCAGCTTATCAGGTCAAAATGAAAAACTGTTTTTT.

The chain employs TRBV7-6 and TRBJ1-4; D might be TRBD1 (5 bases). Per germline, CDR1 SGHVS and CDR2 FNYEAQ. The CDR3 spans 18 residues. Trimming left V 5 bases short and J 0 bases short, with 19 bases between. CDR3 protein: CASSPTGALFATNEKLFF. In DNA, the CDR3 is TGTGCCAGCAGCCCCACTGGGGCCTTATTTGCAACTAATGAAAAACTGTTTTTT.

CDR3 residues: CASSLTWGLKDTQYF. CDR3 coding DNA: TGTGCCAGCAGCTTAACCTGGGGGCTGAAGGATACGCAGTATTTT. J is TRBJ2-3 and V is TRBV7-9; tentative D call: TRBD1 (6 bases). This CDR3 comprises 15 residues. Trimming took 2 bases from V and 6 from J, leaving 15 bases between them. Germline assignment: CDR1 SEHNR and CDR2 FQNEAQ (reference sequence).

The rearrangement joins TRBV7-9 to TRBJ2-1; the match to TRBD2 covers 14 bases. V dropped 1 base and J dropped 4; count of bases not matched to a gene: 6. This CDR3 is built from 18 residues. In germline, CDR1 is SEHNR, CDR2 FQNEAQ (reference sequence). The chain's CDR3 is CASSLEGGLAGGYNEQFF. The CDR3 region has the DNA TGTGCCAGCAGCTTAGAGGGCGGACTAGCGGGAGGATACAATGAGCAGTTCTTC. Full variable domain (rest looked up from reference TRBV7-9 and TRBJ2-1): DTGVSQNPRHKITKRGQNVTFRCDPISEHNRLYWYRQTLGQGPEFLTYFQNEAQLEKSRLLSDRFSAERPKGSFSTLEIQRTEQGDSAMYLCASSLEGGLAGGYNEQFFGPGTRLTVL.

The rearrangement links TRBV25-1 to TRBJ2-7; D is perhaps TRBD2 (5 bases). Per germline, CDR1 MGHDK and CDR2 SYGVNS. The CDR3 extends over 13 amino acids. Trimming removed 6 bases at V and 1 base at J, with 10 bases between. The CDR3 region is CASRRTGSYEQYF. The CDR3 DNA reads TGTGCCAGCAGAAGGACGGGGTCCTACGAGCAGTACTTC.

The chain carries TRBV7-2 and TRBJ2-7; the D gene is possibly TRBD2 (5 bases). The V gene lost 3 bases and the J gene lost 4 bases, with 13 bases spanning the gap. Looked up from germline, CDR1 is SGHTA and CDR2 is FQGNSA. The CDR3 has 14 residues. CDR3 region: CASSFKSGVYEQYF. DNA for the CDR3: TGTGCCAGCAGCTTCAAATCCGGGGTATACGAGCAGTACTTC.

The chain carries TRBV7-6 and TRBJ2-5; D is possibly TRBD2 (6 bases). V was trimmed by 4 bases and J by 4 bases, leaving 10 bases between them. Germline CDR1 is SGHVS and CDR2 is FNYEAQ. CDR3 length: 13 residues. The CDR3 coding sequence is TGTGCCAGCAGCTCCCTAGCGACAGAGACCCAGTACTTC. Translated, it gives CASSSLATETQYF.

This clone occurred once. Here the CDR3 reads CASSPGQTHSTGELFF. CDR3 DNA sequence: TGTGCCAGTAGTCCGGGACAGACTCATTCCACCGGGGAGCTGTTTTTT. The V and J genes are TRBV19 and TRBJ2-2; 7 bases align to TRBD1. After removal of 5 bases from V and 4 bases from J, the junction contained 10 bases not matched to a gene. This CDR3 is built from 16 residues. The germline V gene encodes CDR1 LNHDA and CDR2 SQIVND (reference sequence).

The chain has TRBV28 and TRBJ2-7; TRBD2 might be the D (6 bases). The CDR3 extends over 14 amino acids. V lost 7 bases and J 3 bases, leaving 16 bases between the germline ends. Per germline, CDR1 MDHEN and CDR2 SYDVKM. CDR3 nucleotide sequence: TGTGCCAGCACACCCTGGGACTTCAACTACGAGCAGTACTTC. Translation gives CASTPWDFNYEQYF.

The chain combines TRBV7-2 with TRBJ2-7; D perhaps matches TRBD1 (5 bases). CDR3 length equals 14 residues. With 1 base removed from V and 0 bases from J, the gap between germline ends came to 7 bases. CDR1 is SGHTA and CDR2 is FQGNSA in the germline V gene. The CDR3: CASSLDRNSYEQYF. CDR3 nucleotides: TGTGCCAGCAGCTTAGACAGGAACTCCTACGAGCAGTACTTC.

This clone was seen a single time. This chain joins TRBV13 and TRBJ2-6; TRBD2 is a possible D gene (6 bases). Germline CDR1 PRHDT, CDR2 FYEKMQ (reference sequence). Trimming stripped 3 bases from V and 0 bases from J, with 6 bases between. The CDR3 has 15 residues. In DNA form, the CDR3 reads TGTGCCAGCAGCTTGGGGGGCTCTGGGGCCAACGTCCTGACTTTC. As protein: CASSLGGSGANVLTF.

The chain combines TRBV5-6 with TRBJ2-7; 7 bases line up with TRBD1. In germline, CDR1 is SGHDT, CDR2 YYEEEE. V shed 0 bases and J 9 bases; nucleotides not matched to a gene: 6. The CDR3 loop spans 13 amino acids. For the CDR3, the DNA is TGTGCCAGCAGCTTGGTTACAGGGGATGGGCAGTACTTC. Amino acid sequence: CASSLVTGDGQYF.

The V and J genes are TRBV18 and TRBJ2-7, with D possibly being TRBD1 (6 bases). Germline V CDR1 and CDR2: KGHSH, LQKENI. The CDR3 runs 17 residues. With 2 bases removed from V and 0 bases from J, the gap between germline ends came to 17 bases. CDR3 DNA: TGTGCCAGCTCACCAGGTTTGATGTGGACAGCCTCCTACGAGCAGTACTTC. It specifies CASSPGLMWTASYEQYF.

The V call is TRBV7-8, the J call TRBJ1-4, with D possibly matching TRBD1 (6 bases). V lost 1 base, J lost 8 bases, and 11 bases lay in between. This CDR3 spans 14 amino acids. The germline gives CDR1 SGHVS, CDR2 FQNEAQ. The CDR3 coding sequence is TGTGCCAGCAGCTTAGTGGAGGGGGGGGAAAAACTGTTTTTT. Translated, it gives CASSLVEGGEKLFF.

The V and J genes are TRBV9 and TRBJ1-4, with a weak D call TRBD1 (5 bases). Germline V lookup: CDR1 SGDLS, CDR2 YYNGEE. The CDR3 runs 14 residues. V was shortened by 4 bases and J by 8 bases, with 15 bases between the two germline ends. The CDR3 sequence: CASSLRAEGEKLFF. DNA for the CDR3: TGTGCCAGCAGCTTACGGGCCGAGGGGGAAAAACTGTTTTTT.

This clone is a singleton in its sample. The chain recombines TRBV6-5 with TRBJ1-4; the match to TRBD1 covers 7 bases. With V trimmed by 5 bases and J by 5 bases, 5 bases remained unmatched. Looked up from germline, CDR1 is MNHEY and CDR2 is SVGAGI. This CDR3 has 14 amino acids. Written as DNA, the CDR3 is TGTGCCAGCAGTCTAGACAGGGTCAATGAAAAACTGTTTTTT. Residues: CASSLDRVNEKLFF.

The chain couples TRBV6-6 to TRBJ2-5; D ambiguous. Germline V gene sequence: CDR1 MNHNY, CDR2 SVGAGI (reference sequence). This CDR3 contains 13 residues. The germline V and J ends were trimmed by 7 bases and 2 bases, with 11 bases remaining between them. DNA of the CDR3: TGTGCCAGCACGTCACAGTTACAAGAGACCCAGTACTTC. Its protein product is CASTSQLQETQYF.

Only one count was recorded for this clone. CDR3 nucleotides: TGTGCCAGCAGTCAGGGGGCGATGGAGACCCAGTACTTC. Encoded protein: CASSQGAMETQYF. The chain is built from TRBV6-5 and TRBJ2-5; 8 bases align to TRBD1. The germline V gene has CDR1 MNHEY and CDR2 SVGAGI. CDR3 length: 13 amino acids. V trimming: 5 bases; J trimming: 5 bases; junction bases outside the gene matches: 4.

The genes are TRBV7-2 and TRBJ1-6; 8 nucleotides align to TRBD1. With 5 bases clipped from V and 8 bases from J, the junction kept 8 bases outside the gene matches. Germline values: CDR1 SGHTA, CDR2 FQGNSA. The CDR3 loop spans 15 amino acids. DNA for the CDR3: TGTGCCAGCAGCAGGGAGGGACAGGCCGATTCACCCCTCCACTTT. Translating it yields CASSREGQADSPLHF.

The gene calls are TRBV5-4 and TRBJ2-5, with 8 bases matching TRBD1. Looked up from germline, CDR1 is SGHNT and CDR2 is YYREEE (reference sequence). Germline trimming cut 0 bases from V and 0 bases from J; bases unmatched to any gene: 7. This CDR3 comprises 17 residues. DNA for the CDR3: TGTGCCAGCAGCTTGGGCCCAGGGGGCACGTACCAAGAGACCCAGTACTTC. As protein: CASSLGPGGTYQETQYF.

The chain links TRBV19 to TRBJ2-7; D is possibly TRBD2 (5 bases). CDR1 and CDR2 from the germline V gene are LNHDA and SQIVND (reference sequence). The V gene lost 5 bases and the J gene lost 11 bases, with 19 bases spanning the gap. The CDR3 covers 13 residues. CDR3 region: CASSSGLKASEYF. In DNA form, the CDR3 reads TGTGCCAGTAGTTCCGGACTTAAAGCGTCTGAGTACTTC.

This clone has a single count. The CDR3 sequence: CASSTYGTGGSKETQYF. DNA for the CDR3: TGTGCCAGCAGTACTTACGGGACAGGGGGCTCCAAAGAGACCCAGTACTTC. The chain joins TRBV28 to TRBJ2-5; TRBD1 matches 12 bases. Germline-derived CDR1 and CDR2 are MDHEN and SYDVKM. The CDR3 is made up of 17 amino acids. V was pared by 5 bases and J by 3 bases, with 10 bases of the junction left unmatched.

The V gene is TRBV5-1, the J gene TRBJ1-1; the match to TRBD1 covers 7 bases. There are 13 residues in the CDR3. Germline loops: CDR1 SGHRS, CDR2 YFSETQ. The junction had 1 base not matched to a gene; V was cut back by 1 base and J by 4 bases. The CDR3 here is CASSLSGGTEAFF. The CDR3 DNA is TGCGCCAGCAGCTTGTCAGGGGGCACTGAAGCTTTCTTT.

J is TRBJ1-4 and V is TRBV6-1; 10 nucleotides agree with TRBD1. Germline CDR1 MNHNS, CDR2 SASEGT. The CDR3 contains 15 residues. J was trimmed by 6 bases and V by 4 bases; bases with no gene match: 5. The CDR3 sequence: CASSGGTGVDEKLFF. The CDR3 nucleotides read TGTGCCAGCAGTGGGGGGACAGGGGTGGATGAAAAACTGTTTTTT.